This TCR beta chain was retrieved from a study of T cells in Graves' hyperthyroidism and ophthalmopathy. Study-wide background: Peripheral blood draws took place at initial diagnosis, ahead of any treatment.

This clonotype was detected only a few times. The antigen is unknown. Study-level points and caveats: Most expanded thyroid clonotypes above 0.001 also appeared in blood.

TCR beta CDR3 regions were amplified from RNA. HTBI primers were employed in a first-round RT-PCR of the TCR CDR3. One entry per CDR3 protein results from TCRdb running MiXCR on the multiplex PCR reads. Among over 120,000 distinct CDR3 sequences listed, approximately 20% were seen once. Diagnostic assessment was based on clinical symptoms, serum thyroxine and TRAb, thyroid ultrasound and orbital computed tomography. V lost 2 bases, J lost 14 bases, and 10 bases lay in between. This CDR3 is 11 amino acids long. The germline gives CDR1 GTSNPN, CDR2 SVGIG (reference sequence). Sequenced material: blood. The TCR was taken from a woman in her fifties or sixties with Graves' hyperthyroidism that later progressed to Graves' ophthalmopathy. V and J are TRBV30 and TRBJ1-6; no clear D gene. CDR3 nucleotides: TGTGCCTGGAGTCTTAAGTTGACCCTCCACTTT. Its translation is CAWSLKLTLHF.